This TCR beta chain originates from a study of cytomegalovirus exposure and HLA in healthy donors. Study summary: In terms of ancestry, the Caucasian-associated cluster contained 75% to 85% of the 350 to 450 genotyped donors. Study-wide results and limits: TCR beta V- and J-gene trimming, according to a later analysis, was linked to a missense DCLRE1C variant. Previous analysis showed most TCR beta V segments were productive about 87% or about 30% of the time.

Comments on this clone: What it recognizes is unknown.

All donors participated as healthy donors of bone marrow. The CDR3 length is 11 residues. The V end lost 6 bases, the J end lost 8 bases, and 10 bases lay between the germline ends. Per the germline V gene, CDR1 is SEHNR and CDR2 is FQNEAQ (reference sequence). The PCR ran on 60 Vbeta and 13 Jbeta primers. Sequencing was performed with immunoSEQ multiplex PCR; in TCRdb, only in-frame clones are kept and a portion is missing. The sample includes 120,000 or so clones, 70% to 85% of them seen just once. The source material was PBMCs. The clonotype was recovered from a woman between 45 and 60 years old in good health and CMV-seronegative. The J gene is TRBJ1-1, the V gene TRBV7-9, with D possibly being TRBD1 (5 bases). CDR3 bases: TGTGCCAGCAGGAATACAGGAGAAGCTTTCTTT. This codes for CASRNTGEAFF.